This entry is about one T cell receptor (beta chain). Germline values: CDR1 SQVTM, CDR2 ANQGSEA. Trimming removed 7 bases from V and 2 bases from J; junction bases left unmatched: 6. This CDR3 spans 13 amino acids. This specimen belongs to a study of Tregs in tolerant kidney transplant recipients. Sequencing was performed with immunoSEQ multiplex PCR; in TCRdb, only in-frame clones are kept and a portion is missing. The profile covers about 69,000 clones, with approximately 91% appearing a single time and 0.35% to 0.5% taken by the ten largest. The rearrangement joins TRBV29-1 to TRBJ2-3; 7 bases line up with TRBD2. The input for sequencing was CD4+ T cells from blood, taken before the transplant. This receptor was identified in a human donor who received a combined kidney and bone marrow transplant. The CDR3: CSGTTSLTDTQYF. The CDR3 bases are TGCAGCGGGACGACTAGCCTCACAGATACGCAGTATTTT.